Sequencing of this T cell receptor (beta chain) was carried out in a study of CD4 T cell repertoires in COVID-19. Study-wide context: Other coronavirus spike proteins restimulated relabeled CFSE-low cells expanded with IL-2 for over 8 days. General study results and limits: Suggested intraclonal diversification: top SARS-CoV-2-reactive clonotypes appeared in two or three memory subsets. Some SARS-CoV-2 clonotypes, between about 6 and 28%, recurred in SARS-CoV and/or HKU1 cultures.

Sequencing was done directly on freshly isolated, uncultured memory T cells. This clone has a single count. Its antigen is undetermined. Some clones are missing from TCRdb's copy, which holds only in-frame ones; the method was immunoSEQ multiplex PCR. In the table there are 20,000 to 25,000 clones, about nine tenths of which are singletons. Trimming pared 0 bases from V and 4 bases from J, leaving 12 bases between. The V gene's germline CDR1 is SGHTA and CDR2 FQGTGA. CDR3 length equals 15 residues. Sample: central memory CD4+ T cells from blood, taken before the COVID-19 pandemic. This chain joins TRBV7-3 and TRBJ1-2; D is possibly TRBD1 (5 bases). The origin of this receptor is a human donor who had COVID-19. CDR3 amino acids: CASSLTWAGTYGYTF. The DNA for the CDR3 is TGTGCCAGCAGCTTAACGTGGGCGGGGACCTATGGCTACACCTTC.